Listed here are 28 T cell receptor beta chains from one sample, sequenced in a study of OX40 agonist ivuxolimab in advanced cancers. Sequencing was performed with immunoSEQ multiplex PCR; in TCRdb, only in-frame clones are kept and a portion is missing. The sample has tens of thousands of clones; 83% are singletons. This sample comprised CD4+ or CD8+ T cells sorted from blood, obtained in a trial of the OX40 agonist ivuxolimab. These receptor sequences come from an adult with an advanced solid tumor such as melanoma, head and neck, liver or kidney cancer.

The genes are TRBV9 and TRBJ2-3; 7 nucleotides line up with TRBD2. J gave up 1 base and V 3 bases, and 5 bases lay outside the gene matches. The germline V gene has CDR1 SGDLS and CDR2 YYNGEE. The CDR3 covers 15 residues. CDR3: CASSELASGTDTQYF. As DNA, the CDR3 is TGTGCCAGCAGCGAACTAGCGTCAGGCACAGATACGCAGTATTTT. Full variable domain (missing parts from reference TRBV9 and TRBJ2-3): DSGVTQTPKHLITATGQRVTLRCSPRSGDLSVYWYQQSLDQGLQFLIQYYNGEERAKGNILERFSAQQFPDLHSELNLSSLELGDSALYFCASSELASGTDTQYFGPGTRLTVL.

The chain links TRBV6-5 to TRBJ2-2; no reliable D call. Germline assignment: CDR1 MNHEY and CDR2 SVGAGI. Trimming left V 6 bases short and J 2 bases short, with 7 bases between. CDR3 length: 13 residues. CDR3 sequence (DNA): TGTGCCAGCAGCCCTATAAACACCGGGGAGCTGTTTTTT. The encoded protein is CASSPINTGELFF.

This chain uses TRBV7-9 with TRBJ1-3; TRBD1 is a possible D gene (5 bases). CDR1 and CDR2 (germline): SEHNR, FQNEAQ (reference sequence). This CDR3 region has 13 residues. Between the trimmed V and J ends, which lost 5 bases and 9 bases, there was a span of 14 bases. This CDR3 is CASSLQGEITIYF. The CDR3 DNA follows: TGTGCCAGCAGCCTGCAAGGGGAGATCACCATATATTTT. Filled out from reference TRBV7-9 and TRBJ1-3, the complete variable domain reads DTGVSQNPRHKITKRGQNVTFRCDPISEHNRLYWYRQTLGQGPEFLTYFQNEAQLEKSRLLSDRFSAERPKGSFSTLEIQRTEQGDSAMYLCASSLQGEITIYFGEGSWLTVV.

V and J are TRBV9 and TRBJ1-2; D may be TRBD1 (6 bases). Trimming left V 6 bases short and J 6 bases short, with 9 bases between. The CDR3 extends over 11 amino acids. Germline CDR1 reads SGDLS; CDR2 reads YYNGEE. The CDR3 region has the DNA TGTGCCAGCAAGAAGGGGGATGGCTACACCTTC. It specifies CASKKGDGYTF.

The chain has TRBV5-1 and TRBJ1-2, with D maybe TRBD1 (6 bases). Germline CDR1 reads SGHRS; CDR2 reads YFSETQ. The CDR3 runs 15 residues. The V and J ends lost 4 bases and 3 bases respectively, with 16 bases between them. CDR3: CASSALKGVDYGYTF. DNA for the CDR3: TGCGCCAGCAGCGCATTGAAGGGGGTGGACTATGGCTACACCTTC.

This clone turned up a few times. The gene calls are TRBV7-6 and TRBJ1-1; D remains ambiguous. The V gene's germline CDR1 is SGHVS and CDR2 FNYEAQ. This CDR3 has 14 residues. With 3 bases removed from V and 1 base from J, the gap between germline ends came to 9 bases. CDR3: CASSLGRTNTEAFF. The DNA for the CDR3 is TGTGCCAGCAGCTTGGGCAGAACGAACACTGAAGCTTTCTTT.

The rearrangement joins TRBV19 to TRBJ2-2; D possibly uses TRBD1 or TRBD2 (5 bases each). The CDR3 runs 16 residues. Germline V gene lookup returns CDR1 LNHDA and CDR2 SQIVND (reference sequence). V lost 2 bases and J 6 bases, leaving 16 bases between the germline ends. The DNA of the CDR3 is TGTGCCAGTAGTATAACCGGGGACCGCGCCGCCGGGGAGCTGTTTTTT. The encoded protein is CASSITGDRAAGELFF.

The CDR3, as DNA: TGTGCCAGTAGTATAAAGGGGGGATCGATCGGCAATCAGCCCCAGCATTTT. Translated: CASSIKGGSIGNQPQHF. The V call is TRBV19, the J call TRBJ1-5, with a possible D match to TRBD1 (6 bases). V was cut by 2 bases and J by 2 bases, with 16 bases left in between. The CDR3 is 17 residues long. Germline V gives CDR1 LNHDA, CDR2 SQIVND (reference sequence).

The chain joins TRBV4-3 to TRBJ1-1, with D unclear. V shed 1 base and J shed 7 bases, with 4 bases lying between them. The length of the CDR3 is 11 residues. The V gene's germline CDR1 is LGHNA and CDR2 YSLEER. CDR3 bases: TGCGCCAGCAGCCAAGGGATTGAAGCTTTCTTT. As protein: CASSQGIEAFF.

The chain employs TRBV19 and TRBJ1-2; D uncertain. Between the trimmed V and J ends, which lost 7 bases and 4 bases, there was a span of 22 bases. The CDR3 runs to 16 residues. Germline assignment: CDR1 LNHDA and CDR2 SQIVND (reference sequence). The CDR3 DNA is TGTGCCAGTACAAGCGACACAACACCCAAGAGCTATGGCTACACCTTC. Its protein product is CASTSDTTPKSYGYTF.

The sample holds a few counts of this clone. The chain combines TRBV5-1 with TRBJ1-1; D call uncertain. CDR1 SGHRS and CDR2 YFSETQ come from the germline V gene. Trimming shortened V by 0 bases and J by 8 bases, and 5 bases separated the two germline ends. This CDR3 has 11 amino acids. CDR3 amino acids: CASSLGPEAFF. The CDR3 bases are TGCGCCAGCAGCTTGGGACCGGAAGCTTTCTTT.

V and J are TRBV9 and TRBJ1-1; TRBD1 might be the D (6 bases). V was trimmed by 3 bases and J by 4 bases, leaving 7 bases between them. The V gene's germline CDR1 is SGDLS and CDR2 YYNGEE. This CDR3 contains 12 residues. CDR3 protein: CASSAGATEAFF. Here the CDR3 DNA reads TGTGCCAGCAGCGCGGGGGCCACTGAAGCTTTCTTT.

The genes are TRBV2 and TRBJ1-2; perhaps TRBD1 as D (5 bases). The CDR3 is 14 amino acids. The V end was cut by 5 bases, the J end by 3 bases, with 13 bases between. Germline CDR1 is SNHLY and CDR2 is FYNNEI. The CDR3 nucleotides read TGTGCCAGCAGTACCTCCGGGGCACACTATGGCTACACCTTC. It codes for CASSTSGAHYGYTF.

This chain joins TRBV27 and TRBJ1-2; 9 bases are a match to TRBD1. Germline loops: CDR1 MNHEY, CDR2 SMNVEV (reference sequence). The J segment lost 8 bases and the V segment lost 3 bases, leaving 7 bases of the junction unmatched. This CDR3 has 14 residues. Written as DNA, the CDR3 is TGTGCCAGCAGTTTGGAACAGGGGGCGCCCGGCTACACCTTC. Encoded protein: CASSLEQGAPGYTF.

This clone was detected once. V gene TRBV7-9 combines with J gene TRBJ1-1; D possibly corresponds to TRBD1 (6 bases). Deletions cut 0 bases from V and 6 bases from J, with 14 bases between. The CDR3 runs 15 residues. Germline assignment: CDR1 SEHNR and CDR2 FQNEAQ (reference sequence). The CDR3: CASSLAQGPVSEAFF. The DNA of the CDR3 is TGTGCCAGCAGCTTAGCGCAGGGGCCGGTTTCTGAAGCTTTCTTT.

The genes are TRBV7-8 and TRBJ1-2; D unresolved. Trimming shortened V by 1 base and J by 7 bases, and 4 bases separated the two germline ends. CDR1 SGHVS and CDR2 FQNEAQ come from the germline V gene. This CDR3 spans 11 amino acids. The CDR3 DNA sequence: TGTGCCAGCAGCTTAGGTTCTGGCTACACCTTC. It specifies CASSLGSGYTF.

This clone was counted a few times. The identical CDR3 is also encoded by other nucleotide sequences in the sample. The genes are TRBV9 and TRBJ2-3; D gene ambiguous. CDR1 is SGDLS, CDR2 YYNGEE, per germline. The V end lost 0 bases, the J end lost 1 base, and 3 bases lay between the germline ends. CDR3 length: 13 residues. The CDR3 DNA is TGTGCCAGCAGCGTAGGGGGCACAGATACGCAGTATTTT. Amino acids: CASSVGGTDTQYF.

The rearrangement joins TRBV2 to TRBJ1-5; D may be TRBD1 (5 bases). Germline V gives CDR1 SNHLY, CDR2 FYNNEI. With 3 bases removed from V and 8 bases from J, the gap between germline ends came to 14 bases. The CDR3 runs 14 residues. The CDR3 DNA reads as TGTGCCAGCAGTGACTTCAGGGATCGGGAGCCCCAGCATTTT. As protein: CASSDFRDREPQHF.

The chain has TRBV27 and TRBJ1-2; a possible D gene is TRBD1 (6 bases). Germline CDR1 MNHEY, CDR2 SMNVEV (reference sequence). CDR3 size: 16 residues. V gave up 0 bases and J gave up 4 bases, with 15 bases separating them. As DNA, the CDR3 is TGTGCCAGCAGTTTATCCTCCCGGGGGGCTGGCTATGGCTACACCTTC. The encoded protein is CASSLSSRGAGYGYTF.

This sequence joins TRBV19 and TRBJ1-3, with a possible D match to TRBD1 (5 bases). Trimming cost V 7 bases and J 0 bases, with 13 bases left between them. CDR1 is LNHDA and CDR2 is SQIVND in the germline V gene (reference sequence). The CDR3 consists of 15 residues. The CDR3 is CASTWGSVSGNTIYF. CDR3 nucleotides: TGTGCCAGTACCTGGGGGTCAGTCTCTGGAAACACCATATATTTT.

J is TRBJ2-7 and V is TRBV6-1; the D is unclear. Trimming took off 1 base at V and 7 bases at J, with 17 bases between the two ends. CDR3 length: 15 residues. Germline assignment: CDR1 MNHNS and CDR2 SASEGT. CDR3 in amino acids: CASSEERDPPREQYF. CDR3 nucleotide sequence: TGTGCCAGCAGTGAAGAACGCGACCCCCCAAGGGAGCAGTACTTC.

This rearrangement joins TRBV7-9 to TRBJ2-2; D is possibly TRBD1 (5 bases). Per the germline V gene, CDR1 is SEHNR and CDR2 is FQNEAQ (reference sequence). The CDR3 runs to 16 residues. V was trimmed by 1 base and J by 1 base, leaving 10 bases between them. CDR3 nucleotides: TGTGCCAGCAGCTTAGTAGGGCAGGGGAACACCGGGGAGCTGTTTTTT. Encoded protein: CASSLVGQGNTGELFF.

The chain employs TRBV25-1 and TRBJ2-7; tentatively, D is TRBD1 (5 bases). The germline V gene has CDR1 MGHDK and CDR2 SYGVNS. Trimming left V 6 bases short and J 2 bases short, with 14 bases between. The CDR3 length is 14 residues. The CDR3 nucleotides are TGTGCCAGCAGACCGACAGAGAAACCCTACGAGCAGTACTTC. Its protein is CASRPTEKPYEQYF.

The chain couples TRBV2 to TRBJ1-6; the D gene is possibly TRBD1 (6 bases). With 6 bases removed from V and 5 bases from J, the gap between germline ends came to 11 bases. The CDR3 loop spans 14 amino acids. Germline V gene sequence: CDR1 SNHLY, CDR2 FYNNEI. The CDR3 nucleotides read TGTGCCAGCAGGGTAAGGGGGGATAATTCACCCCTCCACTTT. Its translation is CASRVRGDNSPLHF.

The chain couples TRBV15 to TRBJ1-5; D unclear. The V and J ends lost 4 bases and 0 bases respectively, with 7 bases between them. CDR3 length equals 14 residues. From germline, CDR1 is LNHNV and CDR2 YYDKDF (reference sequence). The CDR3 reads CATSTEYSNQPQHF. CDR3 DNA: TGTGCCACCAGCACTGAGTATAGCAATCAGCCCCAGCATTTT.

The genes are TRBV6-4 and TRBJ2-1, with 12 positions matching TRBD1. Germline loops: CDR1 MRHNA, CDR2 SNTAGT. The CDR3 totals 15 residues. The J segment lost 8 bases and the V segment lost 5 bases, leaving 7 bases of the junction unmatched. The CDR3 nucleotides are TGTGCCAGCAGTCCCGGGACAGGGGGCGGCGATGAGCAGTTCTTC. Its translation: CASSPGTGGGDEQFF.

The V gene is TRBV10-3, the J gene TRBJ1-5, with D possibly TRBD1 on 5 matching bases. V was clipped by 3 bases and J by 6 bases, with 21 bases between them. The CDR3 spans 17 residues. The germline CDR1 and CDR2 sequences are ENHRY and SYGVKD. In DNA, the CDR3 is TGTGCCATCAGTGAATGGTCGGGTGAGGGGCTCAGTCAGCCCCAGCATTTT. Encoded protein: CAISEWSGEGLSQPQHF.

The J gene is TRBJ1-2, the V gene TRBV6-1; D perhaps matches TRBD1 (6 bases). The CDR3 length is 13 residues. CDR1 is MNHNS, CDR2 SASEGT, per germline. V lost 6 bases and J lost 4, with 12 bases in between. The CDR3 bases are TGTGCCAGCAGGGACAGAGGTTTCTATGGCTACACCTTC. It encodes CASRDRGFYGYTF.